These 14 T cell receptor beta chains were all obtained from the same sample, sequenced in a study of Graves' ophthalmopathy and Graves' hyperthyroidism. The TCR beta CDR3 regions underwent amplification from RNA transcripts. The first round was an RT-PCR with HTBI primers, and the second round was a multiplex PCR. TCRdb passed the multiplex PCR reads through MiXCR, listing each CDR3 protein once. This repertoire shows 1 million to 1.3 million distinct CDR3 sequences, roughly two fifths found once; its top ten account for 8.5% to 14%. Specimen: peripheral blood or thyroid tissue (not recorded which). The receptor source for this set is an adult man with Graves' hyperthyroidism.

This clonotype was seen ten or more times. This chain joins TRBV2 and TRBJ1-1; a weak D match, TRBD1 (5 bases). The CDR3 sequence is 16 residues long. The germline V gene has CDR1 SNHLY and CDR2 FYNNEI. Trimming cost V 4 bases and J 5 bases, with 20 bases left between them. CDR3 DNA: TGTGCCAGCAGTGTCGAAGGGAGGGGCCCGAGGACTGAAGCTTTCTTT. Translated, it gives CASSVEGRGPRTEAFF.

The chain links TRBV4-1 to TRBJ1-3; D gene ambiguous. The CDR3 length is 15 residues. Per the germline V gene, CDR1 is MGHRA and CDR2 is YSYEKL. The V gene lost 0 bases and the J gene lost 1 base, with 7 bases spanning the gap. CDR3 nucleotide sequence: TGCGCCAGCAGCCAAGATCTGTTTTCTGGAAACACCATATATTTT. This sequence encodes CASSQDLFSGNTIYF.

V usage is TRBV10-3 and J usage is TRBJ2-7; 7 bases match TRBD1. CDR3 length equals 13 residues. Trimming removed 10 bases from V and 4 bases from J; junction bases left unmatched: 10. CDR1 ENHRY and CDR2 SYGVKD come from the germline V gene. CDR3 sequence: CATPGQAWYEQYF. Here the CDR3 DNA reads TGTGCCACACCCGGACAGGCCTGGTACGAGCAGTACTTC.

This clonotype was seen only a few times. The rearrangement joins TRBV7-2 to TRBJ1-5; 8 nucleotides line up with TRBD1. The CDR3 is 16 residues long. The trim removed 4 bases at V and 5 bases at J, leaving 10 bases unmatched. The germline gives CDR1 SGHTA, CDR2 FQGNSA. The CDR3 sequence: CASSSNGQGLHQPQHF. In DNA, the CDR3 is TGTGCCAGCAGCTCGAACGGACAGGGCTTACATCAGCCCCAGCATTTT.

This clonotype was counted at least ten times. This rearrangement joins TRBV20-1 to TRBJ2-7; TRBD2 matches 8 bases. The ends lost 5 bases at V and 4 bases at J; junction bases unmatched: 16. The germline CDR1 and CDR2 sequences are DFQATT and SNEGSKA (reference sequence). The CDR3 spans 16 residues. CDR3 region: CSAPTRVAGRAYEQYF. DNA of the CDR3: TGCAGTGCTCCAACTAGGGTAGCGGGGAGGGCGTACGAGCAGTACTTC.

The chain couples TRBV9 to TRBJ2-2; perhaps TRBD2 as D (7 bases). Trimming took 3 bases from V and 0 from J, leaving 12 bases between them. The CDR3 has 16 residues. Germline-derived CDR1 and CDR2 are SGDLS and YYNGEE. The DNA for the CDR3 is TGTGCCAGCAGCGAAGGGGGAGGGCCGAACACCGGGGAGCTGTTTTTT. Amino acids: CASSEGGGPNTGELFF.

This clonotype appeared many times. The chain employs TRBV5-1 and TRBJ1-1; 8 positions match TRBD1. CDR3 length equals 15 residues. V was clipped by 2 bases and J by 1 base; unmatched bases: 4. Germline CDR1 reads SGHRS; CDR2 reads YFSETQ. The CDR3 here is CASSLGTGGNTEAFF. CDR3 in DNA: TGCGCCAGCAGCTTAGGGACAGGTGGGAACACTGAAGCTTTCTTT.

As for this clonotype: Just one base apart from a much larger clone, this may be a read error. The CDR3 region is CSASDGRGYEQYF. In DNA form, the CDR3 reads TGCAGTGCTAGTGACGGGAGGGGGTACGAGCAGTACTTC. The chain recombines TRBV20-1 with TRBJ2-7; 8 bases match TRBD2. The CDR3 runs 13 residues. The junction had 5 bases not matched to a gene; V was cut back by 3 bases and J by 4 bases. Germline V gene data show CDR1 as DFQATT and CDR2 as SNEGSKA (reference sequence).

The CDR3 spells CASSLDRGQTQYF. CDR3 DNA sequence: TGTGCCAGCAGCTTGGACAGGGGACAGACCCAGTACTTC. This chain joins TRBV5-8 and TRBJ2-5; 7 nucleotides line up with TRBD1. This CDR3 spans 13 amino acids. V shed 0 bases and J 6 bases; nucleotides not matched to a gene: 2. Germline V lookup: CDR1 SGHTS, CDR2 YDEGEE.

This clonotype was counted ten times or more. The DNA for the CDR3 is TGTGCCAGCAGCCCCCTCGGCGGGGCGGTATACGAGCAGTACTTC. It encodes CASSPLGGAVYEQYF. The chain is built from TRBV7-8 and TRBJ2-7; D possibly corresponds to TRBD2 (6 bases). Germline V gene data show CDR1 as SGHVS and CDR2 as FQNEAQ. V shed 5 bases and J shed 4 bases, with 18 bases lying between them. The CDR3 spans 15 residues.

CDR3 sequence reads: CASKGPGTYEQYF. DNA of the CDR3: TGTGCCAGCAAGGGGCCTGGGACTTACGAGCAGTACTTC. This sequence joins TRBV2 and TRBJ2-7; a weak D match, TRBD2 (6 bases). CDR3 size: 13 residues. CDR1 SNHLY and CDR2 FYNNEI come from the germline V gene. V was pared by 7 bases and J by 4 bases, with 14 bases between. Full variable domain (outside the CDR3, taken from reference TRBV2 and TRBJ2-7): EPEVTQTPSHQVTQMGQEVILRCVPISNHLYFYWYRQILGQKVEFLVSFYNNEISEKSEIFDDQFSVERPDGSNFTLKIRSTKLEDSAMYFCASKGPGTYEQYFGPGTRLTVT.

The chain is built from TRBV19 and TRBJ1-5; D possibly corresponds to TRBD1 (6 bases). The CDR3 spans 12 residues. CDR1 is LNHDA, CDR2 SQIVND, per germline (reference sequence). V lost 6 bases to trimming and J lost 11 bases, with 14 bases between them. The CDR3, as DNA: TGTGCCAGTAGCAGGGGTCAGGAGACCCAGCATTTT. The encoded protein is CASSRGQETQHF.

This chain joins TRBV29-1 and TRBJ2-7; D call uncertain. Germline-derived CDR1 and CDR2 are SQVTM and ANQGSEA. V was trimmed by 8 bases and J by 7 bases, leaving 18 bases between them. CDR3 size: 12 residues. In nucleotides, the CDR3 is TGCAGCAGCTCGCCCGGGCAAGGGGAGCAGTACTTC. This sequence encodes CSSSPGQGEQYF.

This clonotype showed up just a few times. The chain has TRBV6-6 and TRBJ1-6; D possibly corresponds to TRBD1 (5 bases). The CDR3 spans 16 residues. Deletions cut 0 bases from V and 15 bases from J, with 21 bases between. The germline gives CDR1 MNHNY, CDR2 SVGAGI (reference sequence). The CDR3 DNA sequence: TGTGCCAGCAGTTACTCTCCCAACAGGACCCCCCTGGTCCTCCACTTT. This codes for CASSYSPNRTPLVLHF.